A single sample gave rise to the 21 T cell receptor beta chains below, sequenced in a study of blood T cells in healthy people across ages. Using a J-beta primer mix together with a sample-barcoded 5' primer, a second PCR was run for roughly 7 to 11 cycles. TCRdb called the 5' RACE reads again in MiXCR, with one record for every CDR3 protein. The sample has around 1,000,000 distinct CDR3 sequences; around 27% are singletons. These sequences were also reported in another study, on T cells of mothers and their children.

Sample: blood. The receptors were gathered from a girl aged 2-10 years in good health.

A few counts support this clonotype. This chain links TRBV7-9 with TRBJ2-2; the match to TRBD2 covers 9 bases. The CDR3 totals 17 residues. V shed 5 bases, J shed 2 bases, and the junction held 9 bases outside the gene matches. CDR1 is SEHNR and CDR2 is FQNEAQ in the germline V gene (reference sequence). In DNA, the CDR3 is TGTGCCAGCAGCAGACTAGCGGAGCAGTATAACACCGGGGAGCTGTTTTTT. Its translation is CASSRLAEQYNTGELFF.

This clonotype has more than one count but fewer than ten. This chain uses TRBV20-1 with TRBJ2-1, with D perhaps TRBD2 (5 bases). The CDR3 is 15 residues long. The V gene lost 2 bases and the J gene lost 5 bases, with 16 bases spanning the gap. Germline V lookup: CDR1 DFQATT, CDR2 SNEGSKA (reference sequence). The CDR3 bases are TGCAGTGCTAGATTTTTTCGGGATCTTAACAATGAGCAGTTCTTC. Amino acids: CSARFFRDLNNEQFF.

The chain employs TRBV4-1 and TRBJ1-1, with a weak D call TRBD1 (5 bases). The CDR3 consists of 15 residues. Between the trimmed V and J ends, which lost 1 base and 6 bases, there was a span of 15 bases. The germline V gene has CDR1 MGHRA and CDR2 YSYEKL. The CDR3 loop reads CASSQVSGAGAEAFF. In nucleotides, the CDR3 is TGCGCCAGCAGCCAAGTTTCCGGGGCTGGCGCTGAAGCTTTCTTT.

On this clonotype itself: Its ends do not fully match the called genes, so a read error is possible. This chain joins TRBV20-1 and TRBJ2-5; the match to TRBD2 covers 13 bases. The CDR3 consists of 16 residues. Germline CDR1 is DFQATT and CDR2 is SNEGSKA (reference sequence). The CDR3 protein is CCARDRTSGGIKTQYF. The CDR3 region has the DNA TGCTGTGCTAGAGACCGGACTAGCGGGGGTATTAAGACCCAGTACTTC.

This chain links TRBV13 with TRBJ2-1; D remains unclear. Trimming took 0 bases from V and 10 from J, leaving 7 bases between them. This CDR3 region has 12 residues. Germline assignment: CDR1 PRHDT and CDR2 FYEKMQ (reference sequence). The CDR3 bases are TGTGCCAGCAGCTTAGGGCGAAGGGAGCAGTTCTTC. Translation: CASSLGRREQFF.

The rearrangement joins TRBV5-1 to TRBJ2-1, with D uncertain. CDR1 and CDR2 from the germline V gene are SGHRS and YFSETQ. The V gene lost 0 bases and the J gene lost 0 bases, with 10 bases spanning the gap. The CDR3 consists of 16 residues. CDR3: CASSLGKAGSYNEQFF. The CDR3, as DNA: TGCGCCAGCAGCTTGGGTAAAGCCGGCTCCTACAATGAGCAGTTCTTC. Full variable domain (outside the CDR3, taken from reference TRBV5-1 and TRBJ2-1): KAGVTQTPRYLIKTRGQQVTLSCSPISGHRSVSWYQQTPGQGLQFLFEYFSETQRNKGNFPGRFSGRQFSNSRSEMNVSTLELGDSALYLCASSLGKAGSYNEQFFGPGTRLTVL.

In regard to this clonotype: A read error is likely, as this CDR3 ends without the conserved phenylalanine or tryptophan. Because the CDR3's place on the DNA is in doubt, the DNA is left out and the CDR3 is given as listed by TCRdb. The gene calls are TRBV29-1 and TRBJ2-1; TRBD2 is taken as the D call from the table, unchecked against the DNA. Germline assignment: CDR1 SQVTM and CDR2 ANQGSEA. The CDR3 spans 11 residues, counting both ends. CDR3 region: CGVESGTSIYL.

This clonotype was detected a few times. V gene TRBV7-8 combines with J gene TRBJ2-1; the match to TRBD2 covers 14 bases. The tail of the sequence fits TRBJ2-5 better, so the J call may be wrong. The CDR3 contains 18 residues. Germline assignment: CDR1 SGHVS and CDR2 FQNEAQ. The CDR3 DNA is TGTGCCAGCAGCTTAGTGGGACTAGCGGGGGCCCTGTGGGAGACCCAGTACTTC. Its protein product is CASSLVGLAGALWETQYF.

This clonotype was seen a few times. The chain is built from TRBV4-2 and TRBJ1-2; D remains ambiguous. V dropped 3 bases and J dropped 7 bases, with 12 bases sitting between them. Looked up from germline, CDR1 is LGHNA and CDR2 is YNFKEQ. CDR3 length: 13 residues. DNA of the CDR3: TGTGCCAGCAGCCAGGGAGGTCCTGGTGGCTACACCTTC. Its translation: CASSQGGPGGYTF.

This sequence joins TRBV27 and TRBJ1-1, with D unclear. Trimming took off 5 bases at V and 1 base at J, with 14 bases between the two ends. Looked up from germline, CDR1 is MNHEY and CDR2 is SMNVEV (reference sequence). This CDR3 contains 15 residues. CDR3 protein: CASSQANEKNTEAFF. CDR3 nucleotides: TGTGCCAGCAGTCAAGCCAACGAGAAGAACACTGAAGCTTTCTTT.

This chain uses TRBV4-1 with TRBJ2-5; D could derive from TRBD1 or TRBD2 (5 bases each). The V end lost 2 bases, the J end lost 2 bases, and 15 bases lay between the germline ends. The germline CDR1 and CDR2 sequences are MGHRA and YSYEKL. The CDR3 covers 16 residues. In DNA, the CDR3 is TGCGCCAGCAGCCAAATACGCCGGGACGGGCAAGAGACCCAGTACTTC. Translated: CASSQIRRDGQETQYF.

This sequence joins TRBV13 and TRBJ2-1; D possibly corresponds to TRBD1 (5 bases). The DNA end favors TRBJ2-7, so the J call may be wrong. The CDR3 is 14 residues long. From germline, CDR1 is PRHDT and CDR2 FYEKMQ (reference sequence). The CDR3: CASSLGGPAYEQYF. The CDR3 DNA is TGTGCCAGCAGCTTAGGGGGGCCCGCCTACGAGCAGTACTTC.

This clonotype has just a few counts. The rearrangement links TRBV20-1 to TRBJ1-2, with 10 bases lining up with TRBD1. V gave up 6 bases and J gave up 8 bases; unmatched junction bases: 12. The germline gives CDR1 DFQATT, CDR2 SNEGSKA (reference sequence). The CDR3 spans 14 residues. For the CDR3, the DNA is TGCAGTGCCATAGACAGGGGGCTCCCCAGGGGCTACACCTTC. This translates into CSAIDRGLPRGYTF.

The chain links TRBV9 to TRBJ1-2; D call uncertain. The CDR3 loop spans 11 amino acids. Trimming cost V 5 bases and J 8 bases, with 10 bases left between them. Germline V CDR1 and CDR2: SGDLS, YYNGEE. CDR3 sequence: CASRGVRGYTF. The DNA of the CDR3 is TGTGCCAGCAGGGGAGTGCGGGGCTACACCTTC.

The chain has TRBV11-1 and TRBJ2-3, with 9 bases matching TRBD1. CDR3 length: 13 amino acids. V shed 6 bases and J 9 bases; nucleotides not matched to a gene: 7. Germline lookup yields CDR1 SGHAT and CDR2 FQDESV (reference sequence). DNA of the CDR3: TGTGCCAGCAGGCCCTGGGGACAGGGCACGCAGTATTTT. Translating gives CASRPWGQGTQYF.

This clonotype occurred a few times. The chain is built from TRBV6-5 and TRBJ2-5; 11 bases match TRBD2. The germline V gene has CDR1 MNHEY and CDR2 SVGAGI. With V trimmed by 10 bases and J by 5 bases, 12 bases remained unmatched. The CDR3 has 15 amino acids. The CDR3 protein is CATSSGGTRGETQYF. The CDR3, as DNA: TGTGCCACCTCTAGCGGGGGGACTAGGGGCGAGACCCAGTACTTC.

The gene calls are TRBV11-3 and TRBJ1-4; no clear D. Germline CDR1 reads SGHNT; CDR2 reads YENEEA. Between the trimmed V and J ends, which lost 5 bases and 8 bases, there was a span of 12 bases. This CDR3 comprises 13 residues. In nucleotides, the CDR3 is TGTGCCAGCAGCCGGGCGGCGGAGGAAAAACTGTTTTTT. Residues: CASSRAAEEKLFF. Filled out from reference TRBV11-3 and TRBJ1-4, the complete variable domain reads EAGVVQSPRYKIIEKKQPVAFWCNPISGHNTLYWYLQNLGQGPELLIRYENEEAVDDSQLPKDRFSAERLKGVDSTLKIQPAELGDSAVYLCASSRAAEEKLFFGSGTQLSVL.

V and J are TRBV27 and TRBJ2-2; unclear D gene. Germline lookup yields CDR1 MNHEY and CDR2 SMNVEV (reference sequence). Trimming cost V 3 bases and J 6 bases, with 8 bases left between them. This CDR3 is 13 amino acids long. CDR3 residues: CASSFGQAGELFF. The CDR3 bases are TGTGCCAGCAGTTTCGGCCAGGCCGGGGAGCTGTTTTTT.

V usage is TRBV5-1 and J usage is TRBJ1-2; a possible D gene is TRBD1 (5 bases). In germline, CDR1 is SGHRS, CDR2 YFSETQ. This CDR3 has 14 amino acids. V lost 4 bases, J lost 6 bases, and 16 bases lay in between. In DNA, the CDR3 is TGCGCCAGCAGCACCGGGGACGCCCGTGATGGCTACACCTTC. As protein: CASSTGDARDGYTF.

As for this clonotype: At one end the junction does not follow the germline gene, possibly because of a read error. The chain joins TRBV7-2 to TRBJ2-5, with TRBD2 as a possible D gene (6 bases). The J call may be mistaken, given a closer DNA end match to TRBJ2-1. The CDR3 totals 16 residues. Germline V gene data show CDR1 as SGHTA and CDR2 as FQGNSA. CDR3: CASSFQRAPVGNGQFF. CDR3 in DNA: TGTGCCAGCAGCTTCCAGCGGGCACCCGTAGGGAATGGGCAGTTCTTC.

As to this clonotype: One end of the junction varies from germline; a read error may be responsible. V is TRBV11-2 and J is TRBJ2-5; 12 nucleotides align to TRBD2. The end of the DNA is better explained by TRBJ2-1, so the J call may be wrong. CDR3 length equals 15 residues. Germline CDR1 is SGHAT and CDR2 is FQNNGV. The CDR3 sequence: CAISLALAGGYEQFF. CDR3 in DNA: TGTGCCATCAGCTTAGCGCTAGCGGGAGGGTATGAGCAGTTCTTC.